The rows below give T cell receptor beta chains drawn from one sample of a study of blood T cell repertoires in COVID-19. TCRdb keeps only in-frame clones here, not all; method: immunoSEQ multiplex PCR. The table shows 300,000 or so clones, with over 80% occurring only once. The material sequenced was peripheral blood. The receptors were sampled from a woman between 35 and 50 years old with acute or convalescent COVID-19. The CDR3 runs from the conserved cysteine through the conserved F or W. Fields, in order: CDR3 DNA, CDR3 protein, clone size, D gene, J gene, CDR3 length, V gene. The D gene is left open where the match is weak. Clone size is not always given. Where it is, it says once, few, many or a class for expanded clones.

DNA: TGTGCCAGCAGTTTAGGTACAGGGAACTCCTATAATTCACCCCTCCACTTT
CDR3: CASSLGTGNSYNSPLHF
size: -
D: -
J: TRBJ1-6
length: 17
V: TRBV27

DNA: TGTGCCAGCAGTAGGGACAGGCTGGGCTACACCTTC
CDR3: CASSRDRLGYTF
size: -
D: TRBD1
J: TRBJ1-2
length: 12
V: TRBV6-5

DNA: TGTGCCACCAGTGATTCAGCACGGGCAGATACGCAGTATTTT
CDR3: CATSDSARADTQYF
size: -
D: -
J: TRBJ2-3
length: 14
V: TRBV24-1

DNA: TGTGCCATCAGGGATCCCAGGGGGGACTATGGCTACACCTTC
CDR3: CAIRDPRGDYGYTF
size: -
D: TRBD1
J: TRBJ1-2
length: 14
V: TRBV10-3

DNA: TGTGCCACCCGAGGAGGGACTGAAGCTTTCTTT
CDR3: CATRGGTEAFF
size: -
D: -
J: TRBJ1-1
length: 11
V: TRBV27

DNA: TGTGCCACCAGTGGCTACAACGGGGGCTACACCTTC
CDR3: CATSGYNGGYTF
size: few
D: -
J: TRBJ1-2
length: 12
V: TRBV24-1

DNA: TGCGCCAGCAGCCACCCCAGGGGCACTGAAGCTTTCTTT
CDR3: CASSHPRGTEAFF
size: -
D: -
J: TRBJ1-1
length: 13
V: TRBV4-1

DNA: TGTGCCAGCTTGGGACTAGCGGGGGGGCGCGACACAGATACGCAGTATTTT
CDR3: CASLGLAGGRDTDTQYF
size: -
D: TRBD2
J: TRBJ2-3
length: 17
V: TRBV2

DNA: TGTGCCACCAGTGATGGACTAGCGGGGAGCAATGAGCAGTTCTTC
CDR3: CATSDGLAGSNEQFF
size: -
D: TRBD2
J: TRBJ2-1
length: 15
V: TRBV24-1

DNA: TGTGCCAGCACCCCGGGACAGCCTTCTTCACCCCTCCACTTT
CDR3: CASTPGQPSSPLHF
size: -
D: TRBD1
J: TRBJ1-6
length: 14
V: TRBV6-5

DNA: TGTGCCAGCAGCTCCTCGGACAGACATGAAGCTTTCTTT
CDR3: CASSSSDRHEAFF
size: -
D: -
J: TRBJ1-1
length: 13
V: TRBV7-9

DNA: TGTGCCAGCAGGGGGGACAGCGATAATTCACCCCTCCACTTT
CDR3: CASRGDSDNSPLHF
size: many
D: TRBD1
J: TRBJ1-6
length: 14
V: TRBV2

DNA: TGTGCCAGCGCCCGGTCCGGGGAGCTGTTTTTT
CDR3: CASARSGELFF
size: -
D: -
J: TRBJ2-2
length: 11
V: TRBV6-5

DNA: TGTGCCAGCAGTGAACGAAGGGCCGGGGTGAGCAATCAGCCCCAGCATTTT
CDR3: CASSERRAGVSNQPQHF
size: -
D: -
J: TRBJ1-5
length: 17
V: TRBV2

DNA: TGTGCCTGGTCCCGGGACAGGGGTATTACAGATACGCAGTATTTT
CDR3: CAWSRDRGITDTQYF
size: -
D: TRBD1
J: TRBJ2-3
length: 15
V: TRBV30

DNA: TGTGCCAGCAGCCCGGACAGAAACTATGGCTACACCTTC
CDR3: CASSPDRNYGYTF
size: -
D: -
J: TRBJ1-2
length: 13
V: TRBV11-2

DNA: TGTGCCAGCAATCCGACAGGGAACGGGGAAAAACTGTTTTTT
CDR3: CASNPTGNGEKLFF
size: -
D: TRBD1
J: TRBJ1-4
length: 14
V: TRBV6-6

DNA: TGTGCCAGTAGTATAATGGAGGGAGTCACTGAAGCTTTCTTT
CDR3: CASSIMEGVTEAFF
size: -
D: -
J: TRBJ1-1
length: 14
V: TRBV19

DNA: TGTGCCAGCAGTCAGGCCTCTGGAAACACCATATATTTT
CDR3: CASSQASGNTIYF
size: once
D: -
J: TRBJ1-3
length: 13
V: TRBV25-1

DNA: TGTGCCAGTACTCAACCTAGGGGACAGGCGCTCCCAGATACGCAGTATTTT
CDR3: CASTQPRGQALPDTQYF
size: once
D: TRBD1
J: TRBJ2-3
length: 17
V: TRBV19

DNA: TGCGCCAGCAGCCGGAGCAAAAAGGGGCTGGACAGGGGAGGTGGAAACACCATATATTTT
CDR3: CASSRSKKGLDRGGGNTIYF
size: -
D: TRBD1
J: TRBJ1-3
length: 20
V: TRBV4-1

DNA: TGTGCCAGCAACAGGGGGCAGCCACCCCTCCACTTT
CDR3: CASNRGQPPLHF
size: few
D: TRBD1
J: TRBJ1-6
length: 12
V: TRBV6-5

DNA: TGTGCCAGCAGCTTAGTTGGCGGGGGTAACCAAGAGACCCAGTACTTC
CDR3: CASSLVGGGNQETQYF
size: -
D: TRBD2
J: TRBJ2-5
length: 16
V: TRBV7-2

DNA: TGTGCCAGCAGCCAAGCGGGGGGGGGTAGTGAAAAACTGTTTTTT
CDR3: CASSQAGGGSEKLFF
size: few
D: -
J: TRBJ1-4
length: 15
V: TRBV3-1/TRBV3-2

DNA: TGTGCCAGCAGCTTCGCGGGGGGGCCTAGGACTGAAGCTTTCTTT
CDR3: CASSFAGGPRTEAFF
size: -
D: -
J: TRBJ1-1
length: 15
V: TRBV7-8